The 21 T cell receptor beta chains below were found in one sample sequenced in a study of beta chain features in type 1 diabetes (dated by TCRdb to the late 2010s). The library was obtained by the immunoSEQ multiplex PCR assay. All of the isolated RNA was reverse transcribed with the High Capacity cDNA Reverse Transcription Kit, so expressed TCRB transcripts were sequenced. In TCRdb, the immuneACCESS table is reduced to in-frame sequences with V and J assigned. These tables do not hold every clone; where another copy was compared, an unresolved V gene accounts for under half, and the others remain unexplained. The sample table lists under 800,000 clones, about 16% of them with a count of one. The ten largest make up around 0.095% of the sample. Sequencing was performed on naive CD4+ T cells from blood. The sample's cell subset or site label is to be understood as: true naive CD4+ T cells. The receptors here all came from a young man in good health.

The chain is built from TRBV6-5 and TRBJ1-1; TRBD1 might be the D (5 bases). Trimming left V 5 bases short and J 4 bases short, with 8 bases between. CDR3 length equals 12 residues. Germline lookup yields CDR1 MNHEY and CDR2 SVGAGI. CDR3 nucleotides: TGTGCCAGCAGTCCAGGGTTCACTGAAGCTTTCTTT. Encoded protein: CASSPGFTEAFF.

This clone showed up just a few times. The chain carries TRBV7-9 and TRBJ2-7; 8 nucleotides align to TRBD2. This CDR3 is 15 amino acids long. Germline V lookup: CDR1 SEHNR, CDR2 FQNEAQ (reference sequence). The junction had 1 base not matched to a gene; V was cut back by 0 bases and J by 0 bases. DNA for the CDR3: TGTGCCAGCAGCTTAGCCGGGACTAGCTCCTACGAGCAGTACTTC. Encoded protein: CASSLAGTSSYEQYF.

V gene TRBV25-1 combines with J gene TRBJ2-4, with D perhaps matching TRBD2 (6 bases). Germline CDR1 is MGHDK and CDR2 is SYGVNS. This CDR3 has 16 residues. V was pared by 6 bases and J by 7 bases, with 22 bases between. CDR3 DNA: TGTGCCAGCAGCTTAGAAGGAGTGAGAGGAGGGAACATTCAGTACTTC. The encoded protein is CASSLEGVRGGNIQYF. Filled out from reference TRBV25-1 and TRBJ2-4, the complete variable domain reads EADIYQTPRYLVIGTGKKITLECSQTMGHDKMYWYQQDPGMELHLIHYSYGVNSTEKGDLSSESTVSRIRTEHFPLTLESARPSHTSQYLCASSLEGVRGGNIQYFGAGTRLSVL.

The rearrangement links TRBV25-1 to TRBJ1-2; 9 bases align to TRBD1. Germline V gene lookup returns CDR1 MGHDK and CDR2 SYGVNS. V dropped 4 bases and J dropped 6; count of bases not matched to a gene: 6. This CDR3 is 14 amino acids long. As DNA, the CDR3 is TGTGCCAGCAGTGGTGGACAGGGGTCCCATGGCTACACCTTC. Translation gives CASSGGQGSHGYTF.

The CDR3 here is CASSLDGGRAETQYF. The CDR3, as DNA: TGTGCCAGCAGCTTAGATGGTGGGAGGGCAGAGACCCAGTACTTC. The rearrangement links TRBV11-2 to TRBJ2-5; 7 nucleotides align to TRBD2. The CDR3 consists of 15 residues. CDR1 and CDR2 (germline): SGHAT, FQNNGV. With 0 bases clipped from V and 4 bases from J, the junction kept 5 bases outside the gene matches.

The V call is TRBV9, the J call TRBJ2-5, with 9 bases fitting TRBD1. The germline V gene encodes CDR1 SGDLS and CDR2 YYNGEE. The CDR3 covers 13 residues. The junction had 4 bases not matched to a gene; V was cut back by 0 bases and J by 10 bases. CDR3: CASSVEQGAIQYF. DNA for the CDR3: TGTGCCAGCAGCGTAGAACAGGGGGCGATCCAGTACTTC.

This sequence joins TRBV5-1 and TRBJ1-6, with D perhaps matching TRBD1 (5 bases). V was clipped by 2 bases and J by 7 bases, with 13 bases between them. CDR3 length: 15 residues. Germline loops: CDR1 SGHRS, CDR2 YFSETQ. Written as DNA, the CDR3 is TGCGCCAGCAGCTTTGGGGGTCTAGGGAATTCACCCCTCCACTTT. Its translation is CASSFGGLGNSPLHF.

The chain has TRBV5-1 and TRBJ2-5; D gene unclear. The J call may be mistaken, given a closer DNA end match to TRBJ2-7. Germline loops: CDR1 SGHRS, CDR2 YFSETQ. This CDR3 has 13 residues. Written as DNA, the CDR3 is TGCGCCAGCAGCTTGGTAGGGCACTACGAGCAGTACTTC. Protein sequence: CASSLVGHYEQYF.

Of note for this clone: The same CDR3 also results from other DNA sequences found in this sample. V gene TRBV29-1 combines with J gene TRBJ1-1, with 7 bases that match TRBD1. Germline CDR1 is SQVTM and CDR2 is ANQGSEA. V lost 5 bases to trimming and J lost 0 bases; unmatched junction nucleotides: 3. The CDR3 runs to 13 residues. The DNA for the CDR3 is TGCAGCGTTCGGACAGGAATGAACACTGAAGCTTTCTTT. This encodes CSVRTGMNTEAFF.

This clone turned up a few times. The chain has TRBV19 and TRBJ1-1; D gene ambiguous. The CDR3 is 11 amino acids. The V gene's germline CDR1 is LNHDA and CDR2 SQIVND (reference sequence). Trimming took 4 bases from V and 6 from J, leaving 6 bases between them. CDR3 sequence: CASSRYSEAFF. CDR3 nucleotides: TGTGCCAGTAGTAGGTACTCTGAAGCTTTCTTT.

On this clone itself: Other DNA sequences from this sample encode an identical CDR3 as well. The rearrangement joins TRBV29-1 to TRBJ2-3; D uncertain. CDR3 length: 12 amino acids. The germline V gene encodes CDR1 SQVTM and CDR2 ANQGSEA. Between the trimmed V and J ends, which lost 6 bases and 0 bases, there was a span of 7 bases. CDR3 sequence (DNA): TGCAGCGTGGATACTAGCACAGATACGCAGTATTTT. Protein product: CSVDTSTDTQYF.

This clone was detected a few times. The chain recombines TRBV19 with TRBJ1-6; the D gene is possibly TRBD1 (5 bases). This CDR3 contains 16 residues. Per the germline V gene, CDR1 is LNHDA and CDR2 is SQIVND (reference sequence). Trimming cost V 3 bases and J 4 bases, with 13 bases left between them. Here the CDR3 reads CASSIQQRQYNSPLHF. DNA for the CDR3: TGTGCCAGTAGTATCCAGCAACGACAGTATAATTCACCCCTCCACTTT. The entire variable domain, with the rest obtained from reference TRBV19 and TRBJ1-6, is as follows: DGGITQSPKYLFRKEGQNVTLSCEQNLNHDAMYWYRQDPGQGLRLIYYSQIVNDFQKGDIAEGYSVSREKKESFPLTVTSAQKNPTAFYLCASSIQQRQYNSPLHFGNGTRLTVT.

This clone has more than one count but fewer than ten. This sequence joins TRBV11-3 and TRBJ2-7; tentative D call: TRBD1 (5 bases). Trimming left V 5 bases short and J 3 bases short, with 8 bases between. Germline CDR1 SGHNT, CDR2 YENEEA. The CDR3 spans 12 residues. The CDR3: CASSATGYEQYF. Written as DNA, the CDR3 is TGTGCCAGCAGCGCCACAGGCTACGAGCAGTACTTC.

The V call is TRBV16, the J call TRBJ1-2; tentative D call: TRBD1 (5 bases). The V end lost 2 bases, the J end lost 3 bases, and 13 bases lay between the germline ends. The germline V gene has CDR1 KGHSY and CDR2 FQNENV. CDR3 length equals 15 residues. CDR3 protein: CASSQGRLGDYGYTF. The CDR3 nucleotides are TGTGCCAGCAGCCAAGGGCGACTGGGGGACTATGGCTACACCTTC.

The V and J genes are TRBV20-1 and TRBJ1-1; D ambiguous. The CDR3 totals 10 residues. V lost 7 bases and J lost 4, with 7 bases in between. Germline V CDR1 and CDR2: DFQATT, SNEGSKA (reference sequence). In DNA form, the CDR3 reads TGCAGTGTTCCAAGCACTGAAGCTTTCTTT. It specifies CSVPSTEAFF.

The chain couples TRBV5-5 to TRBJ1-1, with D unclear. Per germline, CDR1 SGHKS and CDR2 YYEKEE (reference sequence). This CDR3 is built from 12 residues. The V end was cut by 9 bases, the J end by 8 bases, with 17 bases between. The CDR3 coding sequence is TGTGCCACCGATCGAAATAGCGGGGAAGCTTTCTTT. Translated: CATDRNSGEAFF.

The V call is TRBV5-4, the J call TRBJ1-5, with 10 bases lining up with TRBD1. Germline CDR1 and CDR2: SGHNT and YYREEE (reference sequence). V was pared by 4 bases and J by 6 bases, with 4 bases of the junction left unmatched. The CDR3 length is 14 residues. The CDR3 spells CASSRDRGSQPQHF. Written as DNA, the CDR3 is TGTGCCAGCAGCCGGGACAGGGGCTCTCAGCCCCAGCATTTT.

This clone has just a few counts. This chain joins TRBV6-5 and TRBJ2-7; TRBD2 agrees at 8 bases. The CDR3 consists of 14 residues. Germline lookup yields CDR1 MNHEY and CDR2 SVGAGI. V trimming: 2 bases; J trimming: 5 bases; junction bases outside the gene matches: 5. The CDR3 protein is CASSYRGGLNEQYF. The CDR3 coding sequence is TGTGCCAGCAGTTACCGGGGGGGCCTTAACGAGCAGTACTTC.

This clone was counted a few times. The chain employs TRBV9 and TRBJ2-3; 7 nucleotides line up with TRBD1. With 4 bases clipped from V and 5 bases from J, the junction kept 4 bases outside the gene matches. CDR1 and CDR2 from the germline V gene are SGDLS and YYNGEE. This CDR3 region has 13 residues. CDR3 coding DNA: TGTGCCAGCAGCCCGACAGGGAGAGATACGCAGTATTTT. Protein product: CASSPTGRDTQYF.

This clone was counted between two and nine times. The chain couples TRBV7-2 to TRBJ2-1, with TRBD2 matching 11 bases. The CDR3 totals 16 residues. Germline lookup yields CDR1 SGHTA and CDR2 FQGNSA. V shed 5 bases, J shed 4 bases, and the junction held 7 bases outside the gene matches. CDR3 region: CASSPSGTSGYNEQFF. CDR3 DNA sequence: TGTGCCAGCAGCCCGTCCGGGACTAGCGGTTACAATGAGCAGTTCTTC.

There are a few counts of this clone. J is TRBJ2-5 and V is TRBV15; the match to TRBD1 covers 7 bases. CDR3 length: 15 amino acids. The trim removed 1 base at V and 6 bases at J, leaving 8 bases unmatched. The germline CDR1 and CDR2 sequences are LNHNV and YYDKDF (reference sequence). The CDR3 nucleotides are TGTGCCACCAGCAGAGTAGACAGGGATGCACAGACCCAGTACTTC. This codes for CATSRVDRDAQTQYF.